This TCR beta chain was profiled in a study of cytotoxic CD8 clonotypes in ibrutinib-treated CLL. Study information: The patient breakdown showed fewer than 12 relapsed/refractory and about 16 treatment-naive cases, with 17 to 18 IGHV unmutated.

A remark on this clone: Its antigen is as yet unknown.

The planned depth of sequencing spanned 1 in 200,000 to 1 in 1 million T cells. This table comes from immunoSEQ multiplex PCR, and its TCRdb copy is limited to in-frame clones, with some not included. This sample has 120,000 to 150,000 clones, with roughly 77% found just once. Study-wide results and caveats: Clonality climbed at ibrutinib response, then dropped toward baseline at progression. The times at which samples were taken varied between sustained-remission and progressing patients.

The CDR3 totals 15 residues. CDR1 is LGHNA and CDR2 is YNFKEQ in the germline V gene. Trimming at V came to 4 bases and at J to 5 bases, leaving 8 bases not matched to a gene. Specimen: PBMCs, collected after 12 months of ibrutinib treatment. The chain links TRBV4-2 to TRBJ2-7; 10 nucleotides match TRBD2. The receptor was isolated from a human donor with chronic lymphocytic leukemia. CDR3 coding DNA: TGTGCCAGCAGCCCTTCAGCGGGGGGGTATCACGAGCAGTACTTC. Protein product: CASSPSAGGYHEQYF.